The clone carrying this T cell receptor (beta chain) was found once. Its antigen remains unidentified. The data derive from a study of cytomegalovirus exposure and HLA in healthy donors. Looking at the study overall: The same platform as the roughly 700 first-cohort repertoires was used for the 120 or so validation repertoires, a later analysis reported.

General study results and limits: Generally TCR sequences proved uncommon, though certain public TCRs appeared in numerous donors. Overall, roughly 170 TCR beta chains were annotated as cytomegalovirus-associated.

Separation from the roughly 670-subject first cohort characterized the roughly 130-subject validation cohort, to which the donors belonged. Profiling relied on immunoSEQ multiplex PCR, and the TCRdb table lists in-frame clones only, not all of them. The sample lists approximately 100,000 clones, approximately 93% seen once, with around 1.1% in the top ten. The specimen was PBMCs. The source of this sequence is a woman aged 25-40 years in good health and CMV-seropositive.

The CDR3 DNA is TGTGCCAGCAGCTTCCTGGAGACTACCTATGGCTACACCTTC. This gives the protein CASSFLETTYGYTF. The chain combines TRBV7-2 with TRBJ1-2; D is unresolved. Germline values: CDR1 SGHTA, CDR2 FQGNSA. The CDR3 has 14 residues. The V end was cut by 3 bases, the J end by 4 bases, with 12 bases between.